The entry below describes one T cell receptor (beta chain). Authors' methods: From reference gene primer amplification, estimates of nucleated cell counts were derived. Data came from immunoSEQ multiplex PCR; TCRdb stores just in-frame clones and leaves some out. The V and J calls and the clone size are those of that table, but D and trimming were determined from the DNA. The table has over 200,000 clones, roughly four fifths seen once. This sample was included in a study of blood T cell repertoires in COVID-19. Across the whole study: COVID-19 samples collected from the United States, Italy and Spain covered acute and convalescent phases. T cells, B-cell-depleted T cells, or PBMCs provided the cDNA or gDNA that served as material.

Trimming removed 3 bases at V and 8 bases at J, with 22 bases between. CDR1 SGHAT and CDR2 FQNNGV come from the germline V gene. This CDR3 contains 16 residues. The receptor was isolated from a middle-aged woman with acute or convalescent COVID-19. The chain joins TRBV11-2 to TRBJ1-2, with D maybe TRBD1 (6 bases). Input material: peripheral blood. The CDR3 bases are TGTGCCAGCAGCTTCGGCCGCGGGGGGGGGCAGGTCGGCTACACCTTC. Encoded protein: CASSFGRGGGQVGYTF.